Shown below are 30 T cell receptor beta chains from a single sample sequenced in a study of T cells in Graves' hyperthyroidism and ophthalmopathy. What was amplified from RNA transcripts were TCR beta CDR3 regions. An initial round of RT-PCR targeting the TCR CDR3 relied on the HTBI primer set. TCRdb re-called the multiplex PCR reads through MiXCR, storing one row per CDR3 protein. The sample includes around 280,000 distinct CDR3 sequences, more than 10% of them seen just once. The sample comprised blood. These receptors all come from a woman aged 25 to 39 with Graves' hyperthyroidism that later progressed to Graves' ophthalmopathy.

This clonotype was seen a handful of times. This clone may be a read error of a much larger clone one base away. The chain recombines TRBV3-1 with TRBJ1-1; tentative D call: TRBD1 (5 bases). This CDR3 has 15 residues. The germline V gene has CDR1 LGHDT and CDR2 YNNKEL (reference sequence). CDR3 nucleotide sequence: TGTGCCACTCAAAAACCGGGGCAACAGAACACTGAAGCTTCCTTT. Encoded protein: CATQKPGQQNTEASF.

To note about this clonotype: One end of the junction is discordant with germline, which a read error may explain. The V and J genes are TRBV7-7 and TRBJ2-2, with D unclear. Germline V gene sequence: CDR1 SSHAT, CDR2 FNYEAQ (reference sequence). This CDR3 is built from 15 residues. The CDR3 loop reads CASSPYIDVTGELFF. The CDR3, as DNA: TGTGCTAGCAGCCCATACATAGACGTCACCGGGGAGCTGTTTTTT.

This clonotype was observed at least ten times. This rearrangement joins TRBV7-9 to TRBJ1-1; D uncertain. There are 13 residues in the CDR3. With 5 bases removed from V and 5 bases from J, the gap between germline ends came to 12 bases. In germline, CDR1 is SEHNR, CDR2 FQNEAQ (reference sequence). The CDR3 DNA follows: TGTGCCAGCAGCCTCAATCCTGAAACTGAAGCTTTCTTT. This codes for CASSLNPETEAFF.

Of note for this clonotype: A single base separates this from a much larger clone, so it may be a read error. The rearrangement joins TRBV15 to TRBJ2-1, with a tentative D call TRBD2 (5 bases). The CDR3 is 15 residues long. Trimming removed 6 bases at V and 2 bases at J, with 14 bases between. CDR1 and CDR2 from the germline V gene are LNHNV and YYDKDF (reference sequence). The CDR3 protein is CATSVGDSPYNEQFF. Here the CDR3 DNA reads TGTGCCACCAGTGTCGGGGATAGCCCCTACAATGAGCAGTTCTTC.

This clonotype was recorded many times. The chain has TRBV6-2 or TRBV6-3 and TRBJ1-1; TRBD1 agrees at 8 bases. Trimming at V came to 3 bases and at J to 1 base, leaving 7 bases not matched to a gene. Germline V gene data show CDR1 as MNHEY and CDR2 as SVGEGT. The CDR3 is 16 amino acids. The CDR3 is CASSYTGGLWNTEAFF. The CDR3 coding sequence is TGTGCCAGCAGTTATACAGGGGGGCTTTGGAACACTGAAGCTTTCTTT.

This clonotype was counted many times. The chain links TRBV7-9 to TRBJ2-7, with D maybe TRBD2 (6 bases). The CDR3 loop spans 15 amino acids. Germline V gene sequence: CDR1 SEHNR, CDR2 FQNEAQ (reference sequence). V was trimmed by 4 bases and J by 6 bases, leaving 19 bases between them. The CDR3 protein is CASSSPGLTGVEQYF. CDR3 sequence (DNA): TGTGCCAGCAGCTCCCCAGGGTTAACGGGGGTCGAGCAGTACTTC.

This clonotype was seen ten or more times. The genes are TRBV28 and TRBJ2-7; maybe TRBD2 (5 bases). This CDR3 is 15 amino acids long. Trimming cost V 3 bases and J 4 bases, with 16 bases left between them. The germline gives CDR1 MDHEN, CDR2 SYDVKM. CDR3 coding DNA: TGTGCCAGCAGTTTTCTCGAGGGCCCATGGTACGAGCAGTACTTC. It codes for CASSFLEGPWYEQYF. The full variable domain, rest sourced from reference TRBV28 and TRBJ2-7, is DVKVTQSSRYLVKRTGEKVFLECVQDMDHENMFWYRQDPGLGLRLIYFSYDVKMKEKGDIPEGYSVSREKKERFSLILESASTNQTSMYLCASSFLEGPWYEQYFGPGTRLTVT.

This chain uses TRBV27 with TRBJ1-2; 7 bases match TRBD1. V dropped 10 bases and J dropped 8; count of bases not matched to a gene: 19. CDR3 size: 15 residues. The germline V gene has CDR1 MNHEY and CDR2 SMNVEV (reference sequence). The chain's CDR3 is CATQPQTGDLGGYTF. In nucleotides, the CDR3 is TGTGCCACACAACCTCAAACAGGGGATCTGGGCGGCTACACCTTC.

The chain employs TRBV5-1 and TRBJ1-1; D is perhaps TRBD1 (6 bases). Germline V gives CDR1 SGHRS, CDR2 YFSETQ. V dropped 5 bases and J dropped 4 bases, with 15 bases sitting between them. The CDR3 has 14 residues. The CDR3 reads CASSYKGGGTEAFF. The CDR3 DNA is TGCGCCAGCAGTTATAAAGGAGGGGGCACTGAAGCTTTCTTT.

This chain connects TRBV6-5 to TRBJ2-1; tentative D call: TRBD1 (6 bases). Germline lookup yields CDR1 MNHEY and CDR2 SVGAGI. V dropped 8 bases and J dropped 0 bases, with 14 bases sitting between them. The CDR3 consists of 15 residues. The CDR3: CASGLDRSSYNEQFF. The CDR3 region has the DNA TGTGCCAGCGGTTTGGACAGAAGCTCCTACAATGAGCAGTTCTTC.

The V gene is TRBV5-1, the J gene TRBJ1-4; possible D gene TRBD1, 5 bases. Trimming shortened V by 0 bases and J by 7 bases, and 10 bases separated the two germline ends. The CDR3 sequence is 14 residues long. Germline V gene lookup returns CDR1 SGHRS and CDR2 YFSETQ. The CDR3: CASSLGQPVEKLFF. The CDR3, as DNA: TGCGCCAGCAGCTTGGGACAGCCGGTTGAAAAACTGTTTTTT.

The CDR3 nucleotides are TGCGCCAGCAGCCAAGTCCCGGGACAGAACTATGGCTACACCTTC. This encodes CASSQVPGQNYGYTF. V usage is TRBV4-1 and J usage is TRBJ1-2; 7 bases fit TRBD1. V lost 1 base, J lost 2 bases, and 4 bases stayed unmatched. The CDR3 covers 15 residues. The germline V gene encodes CDR1 MGHRA and CDR2 YSYEKL.

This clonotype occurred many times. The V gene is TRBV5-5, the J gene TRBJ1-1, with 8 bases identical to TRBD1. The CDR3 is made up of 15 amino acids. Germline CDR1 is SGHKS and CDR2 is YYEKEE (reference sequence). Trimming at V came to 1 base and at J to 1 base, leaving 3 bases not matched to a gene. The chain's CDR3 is CASSLWTGSNTEAFF. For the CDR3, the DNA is TGTGCCAGCAGCTTGTGGACAGGGTCGAACACTGAAGCTTTCTTT.

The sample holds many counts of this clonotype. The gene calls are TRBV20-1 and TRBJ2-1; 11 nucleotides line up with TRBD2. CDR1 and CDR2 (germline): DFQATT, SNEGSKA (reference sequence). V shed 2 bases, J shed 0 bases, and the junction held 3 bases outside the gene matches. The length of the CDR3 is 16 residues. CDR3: CSARPLAGDSYNEQFF. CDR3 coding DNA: TGCAGTGCTAGACCACTAGCGGGGGACTCCTACAATGAGCAGTTCTTC.

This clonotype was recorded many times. The CDR3 DNA reads as TGTGCCAGCAGCCTTAACGACGAGCAGTACTTC. It encodes CASSLNDEQYF. This chain joins TRBV12-3 or TRBV12-4 and TRBJ2-7; no reliable D call. V was pared by 6 bases and J by 5 bases, with 8 bases between. This CDR3 region has 11 residues.

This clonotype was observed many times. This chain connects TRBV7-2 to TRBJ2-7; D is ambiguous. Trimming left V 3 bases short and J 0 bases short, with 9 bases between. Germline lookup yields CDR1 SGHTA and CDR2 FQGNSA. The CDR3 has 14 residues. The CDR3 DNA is TGTGCCAGCAGCTTGGAAACGAGCTCCTACGAGCAGTACTTC. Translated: CASSLETSSYEQYF.

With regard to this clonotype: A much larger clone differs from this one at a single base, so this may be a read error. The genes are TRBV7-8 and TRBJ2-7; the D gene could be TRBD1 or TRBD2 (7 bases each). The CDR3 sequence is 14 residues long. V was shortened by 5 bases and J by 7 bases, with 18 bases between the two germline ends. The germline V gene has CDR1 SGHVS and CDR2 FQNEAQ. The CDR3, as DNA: TGTGCCAGCAGCCCCCGGGCAGGGGGGGATGAGCAGTACTTC. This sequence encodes CASSPRAGGDEQYF.

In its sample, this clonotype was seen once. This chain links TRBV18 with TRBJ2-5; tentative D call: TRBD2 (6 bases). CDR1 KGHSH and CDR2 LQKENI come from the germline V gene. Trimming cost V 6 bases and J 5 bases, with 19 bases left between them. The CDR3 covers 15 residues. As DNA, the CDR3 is TGTGCCAGCTCCCCTCCGGGACTCGCAGGGGAGACCCAGTACTTC. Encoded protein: CASSPPGLAGETQYF.

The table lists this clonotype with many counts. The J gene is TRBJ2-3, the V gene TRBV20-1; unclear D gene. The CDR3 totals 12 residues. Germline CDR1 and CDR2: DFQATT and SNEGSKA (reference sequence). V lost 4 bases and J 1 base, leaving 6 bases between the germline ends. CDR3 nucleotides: TGCAGTGCTACCGCGGGCACAGATACGCAGTATTTT. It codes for CSATAGTDTQYF.

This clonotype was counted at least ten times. CDR3 in DNA: TGTGCCAGTACCCCCTTTAGGGGGGCAATGAACACTGAAGCTTTCTTT. Translation gives CASTPFRGAMNTEAFF. J is TRBJ1-1 and V is TRBV28, with D possibly matching TRBD1 (6 bases). Germline lookup yields CDR1 MDHEN and CDR2 SYDVKM. Trimming shortened V by 9 bases and J by 0 bases, and 20 bases separated the two germline ends. The CDR3 totals 16 residues.

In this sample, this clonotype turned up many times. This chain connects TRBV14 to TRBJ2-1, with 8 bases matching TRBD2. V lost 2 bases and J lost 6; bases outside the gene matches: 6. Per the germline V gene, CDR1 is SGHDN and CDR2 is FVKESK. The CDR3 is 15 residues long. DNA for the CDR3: TGTGCCAGCAGCCAACCGGGACTAGTCGCCAATGAGCAGTTCTTC. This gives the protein CASSQPGLVANEQFF. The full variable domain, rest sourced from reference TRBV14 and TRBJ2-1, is EAGVTQFPSHSVIEKGQTVTLRCDPISGHDNLYWYRRVMGKEIKFLLHFVKESKQDESGMPNNRFLAERTGGTYSTLKVQPAELEDSGVYFCASSQPGLVANEQFFGPGTRLTVL.

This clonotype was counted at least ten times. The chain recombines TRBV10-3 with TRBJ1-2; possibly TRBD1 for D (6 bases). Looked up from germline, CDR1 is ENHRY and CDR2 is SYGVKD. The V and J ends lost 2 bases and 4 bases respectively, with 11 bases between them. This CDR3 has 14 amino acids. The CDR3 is CAISEAQGIYGYTF. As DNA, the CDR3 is TGTGCCATCAGTGAGGCGCAGGGGATCTATGGCTACACCTTC.

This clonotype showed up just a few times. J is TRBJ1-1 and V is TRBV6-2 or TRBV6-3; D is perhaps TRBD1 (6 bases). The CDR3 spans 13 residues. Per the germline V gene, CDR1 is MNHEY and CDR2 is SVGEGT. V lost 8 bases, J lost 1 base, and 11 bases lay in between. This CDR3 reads CASSGAANTEAFF. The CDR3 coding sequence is TGTGCCAGCTCAGGGGCCGCGAACACTGAAGCTTTCTTT.

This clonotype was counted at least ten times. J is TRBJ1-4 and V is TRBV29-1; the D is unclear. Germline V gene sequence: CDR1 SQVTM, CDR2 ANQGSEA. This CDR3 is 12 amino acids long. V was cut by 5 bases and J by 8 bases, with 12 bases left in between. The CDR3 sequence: CSVMGSREKLFF. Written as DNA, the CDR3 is TGCAGCGTTATGGGGAGTAGAGAAAAACTGTTTTTT.

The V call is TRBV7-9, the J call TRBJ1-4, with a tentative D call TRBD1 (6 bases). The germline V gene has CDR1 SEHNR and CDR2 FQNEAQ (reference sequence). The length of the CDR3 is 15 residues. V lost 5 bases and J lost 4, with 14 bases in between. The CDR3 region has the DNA TGTGCCAGCAGCGGGGGGGGGCGCGGTAATGAAAAACTGTTTTTT. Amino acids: CASSGGGRGNEKLFF.

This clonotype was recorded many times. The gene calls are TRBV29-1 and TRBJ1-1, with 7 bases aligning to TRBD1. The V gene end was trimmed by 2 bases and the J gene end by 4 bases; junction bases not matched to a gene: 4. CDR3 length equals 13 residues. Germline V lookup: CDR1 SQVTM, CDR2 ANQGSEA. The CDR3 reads CSVEKSGGTEAFF. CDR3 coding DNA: TGCAGCGTTGAAAAATCAGGGGGCACTGAAGCTTTCTTT. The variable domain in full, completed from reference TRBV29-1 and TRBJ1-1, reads SAVISQKPSRDICQRGTSLTIQCQVDSQVTMMFWYRQQPGQSLTLIATANQGSEATYESGFVIDKFPISRPNLTFSTLTVSNMSPEDSSIYLCSVEKSGGTEAFFGQGTRLTVV.

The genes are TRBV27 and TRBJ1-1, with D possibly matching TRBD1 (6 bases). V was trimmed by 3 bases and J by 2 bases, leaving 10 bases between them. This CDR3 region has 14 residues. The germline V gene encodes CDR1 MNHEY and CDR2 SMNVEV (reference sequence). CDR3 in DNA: TGTGCCAGCAGTTTTGTTGGGGGCAACACTGAAGCTTTCTTT. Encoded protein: CASSFVGGNTEAFF.

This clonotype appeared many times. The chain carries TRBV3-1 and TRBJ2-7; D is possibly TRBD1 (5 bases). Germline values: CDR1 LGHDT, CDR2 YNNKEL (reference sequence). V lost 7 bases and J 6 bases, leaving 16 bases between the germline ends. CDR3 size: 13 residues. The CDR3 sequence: CASTPGQGGEQYF. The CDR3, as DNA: TGTGCCAGCACCCCGGGCCAGGGTGGCGAGCAGTACTTC.

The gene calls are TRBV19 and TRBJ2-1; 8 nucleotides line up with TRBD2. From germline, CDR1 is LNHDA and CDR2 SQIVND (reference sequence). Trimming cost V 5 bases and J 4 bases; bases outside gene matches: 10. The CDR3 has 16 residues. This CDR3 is CASSLSIAGTYNEQFF. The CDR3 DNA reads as TGTGCCAGTAGTTTGTCCATAGCGGGAACTTACAATGAGCAGTTCTTC.

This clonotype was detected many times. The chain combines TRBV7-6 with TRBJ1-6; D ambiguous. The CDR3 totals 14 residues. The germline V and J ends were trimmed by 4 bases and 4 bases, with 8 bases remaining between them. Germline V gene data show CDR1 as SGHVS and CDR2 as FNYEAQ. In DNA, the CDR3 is TGTGCCAGCAGCTACGACGGGTATAATTCACCCCTCCACTTT. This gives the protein CASSYDGYNSPLHF.